This T cell receptor beta chain was captured in a study of technical replicates of blood from a few donors. The data were produced by immunoSEQ multiplex PCR, yet TCRdb's version contains in-frame clones alone and is incomplete. The table has around 90,000 clones, about 94% seen once. CDR3 length: 16 amino acids. V lost 4 bases, J lost 4 bases, and 18 bases lay in between. CDR1 LGHNA and CDR2 YNFKEQ come from the germline V gene. Sequencing used T cells isolated from PBMCs. The chain has TRBV4-2 and TRBJ2-3; D perhaps matches TRBD2 (6 bases). This receptor was obtained from a human donor in good health. CDR3 region: CASSLATKLAPDTQYF. CDR3 coding DNA: TGTGCCAGCAGCCTCGCGACTAAACTAGCCCCAGATACGCAGTATTTT.